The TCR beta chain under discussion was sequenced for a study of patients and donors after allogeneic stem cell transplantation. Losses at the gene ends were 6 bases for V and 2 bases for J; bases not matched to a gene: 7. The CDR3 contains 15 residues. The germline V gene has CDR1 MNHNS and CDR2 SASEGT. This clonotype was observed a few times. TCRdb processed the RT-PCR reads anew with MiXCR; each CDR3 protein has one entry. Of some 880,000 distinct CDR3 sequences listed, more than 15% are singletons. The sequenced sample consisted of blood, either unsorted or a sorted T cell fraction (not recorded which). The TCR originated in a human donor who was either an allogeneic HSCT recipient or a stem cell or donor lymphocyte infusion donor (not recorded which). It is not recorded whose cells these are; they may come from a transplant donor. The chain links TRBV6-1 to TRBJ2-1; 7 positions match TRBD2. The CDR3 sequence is CASSQGGSAYNEQFF. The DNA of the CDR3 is TGTGCCAGCAGCCAGGGAGGGTCGGCCTACAATGAGCAGTTCTTC.